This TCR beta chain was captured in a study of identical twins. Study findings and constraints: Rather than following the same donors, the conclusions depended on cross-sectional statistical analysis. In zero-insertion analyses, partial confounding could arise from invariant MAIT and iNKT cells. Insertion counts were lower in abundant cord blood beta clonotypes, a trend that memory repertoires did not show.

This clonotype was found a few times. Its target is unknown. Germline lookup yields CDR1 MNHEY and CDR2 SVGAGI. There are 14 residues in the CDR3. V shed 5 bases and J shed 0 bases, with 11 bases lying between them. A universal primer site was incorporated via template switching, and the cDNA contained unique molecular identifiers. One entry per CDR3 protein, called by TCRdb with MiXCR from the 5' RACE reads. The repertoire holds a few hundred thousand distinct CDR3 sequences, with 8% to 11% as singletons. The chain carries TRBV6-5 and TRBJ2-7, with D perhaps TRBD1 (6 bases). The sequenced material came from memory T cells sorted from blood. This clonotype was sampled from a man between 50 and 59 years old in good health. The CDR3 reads CASSRSDSSYEQYF. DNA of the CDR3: TGTGCCAGCAGTCGCTCGGACAGCTCCTACGAGCAGTACTTC.